A single sample gave rise to the 31 T cell receptor beta chains below, sequenced in a study of beta chain features in type 1 diabetes. TCRB transcripts that were expressed got sequenced, as all of the isolated RNA had been reverse transcribed. Data came from immunoSEQ multiplex PCR; TCRdb stores just in-frame clones and leaves some out. The table shows 250,000 or so clones, with 68% occurring only once. The source material was naive CD4+ T cells from blood. These receptors all come from a man aged 25-40 years in good health.

The CDR3 sequence: CASSLGLAGVGTQYF. CDR3 sequence (DNA): TGTGCCAGCAGCTTAGGCCTAGCGGGAGTAGGTACGCAGTATTTT. The rearrangement joins TRBV11-3 to TRBJ2-3, with 10 bases aligning to TRBD2. J was trimmed by 8 bases and V by 1 base; bases with no gene match: 6. From germline, CDR1 is SGHNT and CDR2 YENEEA. The CDR3 has 15 amino acids. Variable domain in full (rest from reference TRBV11-3 and TRBJ2-3): EAGVVQSPRYKIIEKKQPVAFWCNPISGHNTLYWYLQNLGQGPELLIRYENEEAVDDSQLPKDRFSAERLKGVDSTLKIQPAELGDSAVYLCASSLGLAGVGTQYFGPGTRLTVL.

In its sample, this clone was seen a few times. The chain employs TRBV29-1 and TRBJ2-7; 9 bases fit TRBD1. Germline CDR1 SQVTM, CDR2 ANQGSEA. Trimming cost V 3 bases and J 3 bases; bases outside gene matches: 3. The CDR3 spans 13 residues. CDR3 in DNA: TGCAGCGTTGAGCGACAGGGGGACTACGAGCAGTACTTC. Residues: CSVERQGDYEQYF.

V usage is TRBV5-1 and J usage is TRBJ1-4; 9 positions match TRBD1. The V segment lost 7 bases and the J segment 4 bases; nucleotides outside the gene matches: 5. The CDR3 extends over 14 amino acids. Germline CDR1 reads SGHRS; CDR2 reads YFSETQ. The CDR3 loop reads CASGTGIDNEKLFF. CDR3 bases: TGCGCCAGCGGGACAGGGATTGATAATGAAAAACTGTTTTTT.

This clone showed up just a few times. This chain joins TRBV6-6 and TRBJ2-1; TRBD2 aligns across 7 bases. Germline-derived CDR1 and CDR2 are MNHNY and SVGAGI (reference sequence). The CDR3 is made up of 14 amino acids. V lost 6 bases to trimming and J lost 1 base; unmatched junction nucleotides: 3. CDR3 DNA sequence: TGTGCCAGCAGGCGGGGGAGATCCTACAATGAGCAGTTCTTC. It is translated as CASRRGRSYNEQFF.

The CDR3 region has the DNA TGTGCCAGCAGCTTTGACAGGGAACCCTACAATGAGCAGTTCTTC. This encodes CASSFDREPYNEQFF. The V and J genes are TRBV7-2 and TRBJ2-1; 7 positions match TRBD1. Germline assignment: CDR1 SGHTA and CDR2 FQGNSA. The CDR3 runs to 15 residues. Unmatched junction bases numbered 4, after V lost 3 bases and J lost 2 bases.

The V gene is TRBV29-1, the J gene TRBJ1-1; the match to TRBD1 covers 8 bases. CDR3 size: 13 residues. Germline V gene lookup returns CDR1 SQVTM and CDR2 ANQGSEA. V was clipped by 7 bases and J by 4 bases; unmatched bases: 8. DNA of the CDR3: TGCAGCGCGGCGGCCCAGGGGGCCACTGAAGCTTTCTTT. Translated: CSAAAQGATEAFF. The whole variable domain, filled in from reference TRBV29-1 and TRBJ1-1, reads SAVISQKPSRDICQRGTSLTIQCQVDSQVTMMFWYRQQPGQSLTLIATANQGSEATYESGFVIDKFPISRPNLTFSTLTVSNMSPEDSSIYLCSAAAQGATEAFFGQGTRLTVV.

V gene TRBV29-1 combines with J gene TRBJ1-1; no firm D call. The germline V gene encodes CDR1 SQVTM and CDR2 ANQGSEA. This CDR3 is built from 11 residues. Trimming stripped 7 bases from V and 10 bases from J, with 16 bases between. The CDR3 coding sequence is TGCAGCGCTGTGGTCACCCGAGGAGCTTTCTTT. Protein product: CSAVVTRGAFF.

The genes are TRBV5-1 and TRBJ2-1; D call uncertain. Germline assignment: CDR1 SGHRS and CDR2 YFSETQ. V shed 1 base and J shed 13 bases, with 9 bases lying between them. This CDR3 comprises 11 residues. The CDR3 region has the DNA TGCGCCAGCAGCTTGAATGGAGTTCAGTTCTTC. Amino acids: CASSLNGVQFF.

The rearrangement uses TRBV5-4 and TRBJ1-5; 9 nucleotides agree with TRBD1. The CDR3 contains 15 residues. V trimming: 4 bases; J trimming: 0 bases; junction bases outside the gene matches: 2. Germline values: CDR1 SGHNT, CDR2 YYREEE (reference sequence). The CDR3 reads CASSADRGSNQPQHF. CDR3 DNA: TGTGCCAGCAGCGCGGACAGGGGTAGCAATCAGCCCCAGCATTTT.

The chain carries TRBV10-3 and TRBJ2-5, with D possibly being TRBD1 or TRBD2 (5 bases each). Germline V gives CDR1 ENHRY, CDR2 SYGVKD. V lost 0 bases, J lost 5 bases, and 13 bases lay in between. The CDR3 runs to 15 residues. The CDR3 bases are TGTGCCATCAGTGAGTCGGGAGCTGAGGGGGAGACCCAGTACTTC. Residues: CAISESGAEGETQYF.

This clone has a single count. The rearrangement uses TRBV23-1 and TRBJ1-1, with no clear D. TRBV23-1 is reported as an ORF; its role is uncertain. V lost 0 bases, J lost 7 bases, and 15 bases lay in between. This CDR3 is 15 amino acids long. Here the CDR3 reads CASSQSVKGVDEAFF. CDR3 DNA sequence: TGCGCCAGCAGTCAATCGGTCAAGGGTGTGGATGAAGCTTTCTTT.

This sequence joins TRBV30 and TRBJ1-2; a weak D match, TRBD1 (5 bases). The CDR3 is 16 amino acids. Between the trimmed V and J ends, which lost 8 bases and 4 bases, there was a span of 26 bases. Germline V gene sequence: CDR1 GTSNPN, CDR2 SVGIG (reference sequence). The CDR3 region has the DNA TGTGCCAGCCACCATTCGGACACCTCTTCCACCTATGGCTACACCTTC. The encoded protein is CASHHSDTSSTYGYTF.

The chain uses TRBV9 and TRBJ2-1, with TRBD1 identical over 10 bases. Trimming at V came to 3 bases and at J to 6 bases, leaving 6 bases not matched to a gene. This CDR3 is 15 amino acids long. Germline values: CDR1 SGDLS, CDR2 YYNGEE. For the CDR3, the DNA is TGTGCCAGCAGCGAGATAGGGACAGGGGTCAATGAGCAGTTCTTC. It codes for CASSEIGTGVNEQFF. The full variable domain, its missing parts supplied by reference TRBV9 and TRBJ2-1, is DSGVTQTPKHLITATGQRVTLRCSPRSGDLSVYWYQQSLDQGLQFLIQYYNGEERAKGNILERFSAQQFPDLHSELNLSSLELGDSALYFCASSEIGTGVNEQFFGPGTRLTVL.

The J gene is TRBJ1-3, the V gene TRBV29-1, with TRBD1 as a possible D gene (5 bases). This CDR3 is built from 13 residues. Germline V gene lookup returns CDR1 SQVTM and CDR2 ANQGSEA. Trimming took 7 bases from V and 2 from J, leaving 12 bases between them. In DNA form, the CDR3 reads TGCAGCGCCAAGGGGAGGGCTGGAAACACCATATATTTT. Translation: CSAKGRAGNTIYF. The variable domain in full, completed from reference TRBV29-1 and TRBJ1-3, reads SAVISQKPSRDICQRGTSLTIQCQVDSQVTMMFWYRQQPGQSLTLIATANQGSEATYESGFVIDKFPISRPNLTFSTLTVSNMSPEDSSIYLCSAKGRAGNTIYFGEGSWLTVV.

The V and J genes are TRBV30 and TRBJ1-2; tentative D call: TRBD1 (6 bases). The CDR3 sequence is 12 residues long. Germline CDR1 GTSNPN, CDR2 SVGIG (reference sequence). Trimming stripped 0 bases from V and 8 bases from J, with 10 bases between. The CDR3 DNA follows: TGTGCCTGGAGTGTACAGGGACAAGGCTACACCTTC. Encoded protein: CAWSVQGQGYTF.

The chain recombines TRBV5-1 with TRBJ2-6; possibly TRBD1 for D (6 bases). The ends were cut back, 4 bases at V and 0 bases at J, with 14 bases in the middle. The CDR3 covers 17 residues. Germline V lookup: CDR1 SGHRS, CDR2 YFSETQ. The CDR3 region has the DNA TGCGCCAGCAGCCTCGACAGGTCCGACTCTGGGGCCAACGTCCTGACTTTC. It encodes CASSLDRSDSGANVLTF.

This clone was seen a single time. V is TRBV13 and J is TRBJ2-3, with 13 bases matching TRBD2. The CDR3 runs 15 residues. Germline CDR1 reads PRHDT; CDR2 reads FYEKMQ (reference sequence). V lost 3 bases to trimming and J lost 4 bases; unmatched junction nucleotides: 1. In DNA, the CDR3 is TGTGCCAGCAGCTTGACTAGCGGGAGGCCAGATACGCAGTATTTT. Translated: CASSLTSGRPDTQYF.

The chain uses TRBV2 and TRBJ2-5; D is unclear. The CDR3 covers 11 residues. V was shortened by 8 bases and J by 1 base, with 5 bases between the two germline ends. Looked up from germline, CDR1 is SNHLY and CDR2 is FYNNEI. CDR3 sequence reads: CASRLQETQYF. CDR3 in DNA: TGTGCCAGCCGGCTCCAAGAGACCCAGTACTTC. The whole variable domain, remainder taken from reference TRBV2 and TRBJ2-5, is EPEVTQTPSHQVTQMGQEVILRCVPISNHLYFYWYRQILGQKVEFLVSFYNNEISEKSEIFDDQFSVERPDGSNFTLKIRSTKLEDSAMYFCASRLQETQYFGPGTRLLVL.

The chain is built from TRBV30 and TRBJ2-2; D might be TRBD2 (6 bases). Trimming left V 6 bases short and J 6 bases short, with 14 bases between. Germline-derived CDR1 and CDR2 are GTSNPN and SVGIG (reference sequence). This CDR3 has 13 amino acids. The CDR3 coding sequence is TGTGCCTGCCAAGCGGAGGGCGCCGGGGAGCTGTTTTTT. Protein: CACQAEGAGELFF. The variable domain in full, with the rest retrieved from reference TRBV30 and TRBJ2-2, is SQTIHQWPATLVQPVGSPLSLECTVEGTSNPNLYWYRQAAGRGLQLLFYSVGIGQISSEVPQNLSASRPQDRQFILSSKKLLLSDSGFYLCACQAEGAGELFFGEGSRLTVL.

This clone is a singleton in its sample. The V gene is TRBV25-1, the J gene TRBJ1-2; TRBD1 agrees at 7 bases. CDR1 is MGHDK and CDR2 is SYGVNS in the germline V gene. This CDR3 contains 12 residues. The junction had 6 bases not matched to a gene; V was cut back by 7 bases and J by 7 bases. CDR3 region: CASTSDRTGYTF. For the CDR3, the DNA is TGTGCCAGCACCTCGGACAGGACTGGCTACACCTTC.

The chain couples TRBV7-2 to TRBJ2-6; D may be TRBD2 (6 bases). Germline CDR1 SGHTA, CDR2 FQGNSA. The CDR3 extends over 18 amino acids. V lost 5 bases and J lost 0, with 17 bases in between. This chain's CDR3 is CASSPPGLGNSGANVLTF. The CDR3 coding sequence is TGTGCCAGCAGCCCTCCGGGACTGGGAAACTCTGGGGCCAACGTCCTGACTTTC.

This clone has only a few counts. The rearrangement links TRBV28 to TRBJ2-7; 8 nucleotides match TRBD2. The J segment lost 6 bases and the V segment lost 8 bases, leaving 9 bases of the junction unmatched. The germline V gene has CDR1 MDHEN and CDR2 SYDVKM. CDR3 length: 13 amino acids. CDR3 nucleotide sequence: TGTGCCAGCGTCTCGGGAGGGCCCGGCGAGCAGTACTTC. Translated, it gives CASVSGGPGEQYF.

This clone turned up a few times. This chain links TRBV10-3 with TRBJ2-5; 9 bases fit TRBD1. The CDR3 covers 14 residues. The V and J ends lost 4 bases and 4 bases, in that order; junction bases with no gene match: 4. From germline, CDR1 is ENHRY and CDR2 SYGVKD. Here the CDR3 DNA reads TGTGCCATCAGTGGCACAGGGGGCGCAGAGACCCAGTACTTC. Protein: CAISGTGGAETQYF.

In DNA, the CDR3 is TGCAGCGTCGGTCGGACTAGCGGGGAGACCCAGTACTTC. This translates into CSVGRTSGETQYF. V is TRBV29-1 and J is TRBJ2-5, with 11 nucleotides matching TRBD2. The germline CDR1 and CDR2 sequences are SQVTM and ANQGSEA. The CDR3 covers 13 residues. The J segment lost 5 bases and the V segment lost 6 bases, leaving 5 bases of the junction unmatched.

CDR3 residues: CAWINGYGGDTQYF. In DNA form, the CDR3 reads TGTGCCTGGATCAACGGATACGGAGGGGATACGCAGTATTTT. J is TRBJ2-3 and V is TRBV30; D possibly corresponds to TRBD2 (6 bases). V gave up 4 bases and J gave up 6 bases, with 17 bases separating them. The germline V gene encodes CDR1 GTSNPN and CDR2 SVGIG (reference sequence). The CDR3 extends over 14 amino acids.

This clone has only a few counts. This sequence joins TRBV30 and TRBJ2-1; D uncertain. V shed 2 bases and J shed 4 bases, with 6 bases lying between them. In germline, CDR1 is GTSNPN, CDR2 SVGIG (reference sequence). This CDR3 has 12 residues. CDR3 bases: TGTGCCTGGAGTCTTGATTACAATGAGCAGTTCTTC. It specifies CAWSLDYNEQFF.

The gene calls are TRBV15 and TRBJ2-1; the D gene is possibly TRBD1 (7 bases). Germline CDR1 is LNHNV and CDR2 is YYDKDF (reference sequence). Trimming took 0 bases from V and 6 from J, leaving 12 bases between them. This CDR3 is built from 15 residues. The CDR3, as DNA: TGTGCCACCAGCAGAGACAGGGGGGTGAGCAATGAGCAGTTCTTC. This codes for CATSRDRGVSNEQFF.

This chain connects TRBV9 to TRBJ2-5, with 10 bases matching TRBD1. CDR3 size: 14 residues. V dropped 3 bases and J dropped 5; count of bases not matched to a gene: 4. CDR1 SGDLS and CDR2 YYNGEE come from the germline V gene. The CDR3 DNA reads as TGTGCCAGCAGCGACGACAGGGGGCTGGAGACCCAGTACTTC. It specifies CASSDDRGLETQYF.

In DNA form, the CDR3 reads TGCGCCAGCAGCCGCTCCTTTGGGCAGGCGAACTACGAGCAGTACTTC. Translation: CASSRSFGQANYEQYF. The rearrangement joins TRBV4-3 to TRBJ2-7; no definite D call. Looked up from germline, CDR1 is LGHNA and CDR2 is YSLEER. This CDR3 contains 16 residues. V was trimmed by 4 bases and J by 3 bases, leaving 19 bases between them.

The chain combines TRBV28 with TRBJ2-7; D is ambiguous. Trimming cost V 6 bases and J 0 bases, with 3 bases left between them. CDR3 length: 11 residues. The germline V gene encodes CDR1 MDHEN and CDR2 SYDVKM. CDR3 protein: CASRSSYEQYF. The DNA for the CDR3 is TGTGCCAGCAGGAGCTCCTACGAGCAGTACTTC. Full variable domain (missing parts from reference TRBV28 and TRBJ2-7): DVKVTQSSRYLVKRTGEKVFLECVQDMDHENMFWYRQDPGLGLRLIYFSYDVKMKEKGDIPEGYSVSREKKERFSLILESASTNQTSMYLCASRSSYEQYFGPGTRLTVT.

Regarding this clone: Within the sample, other DNA sequences also encode this same CDR3. The chain joins TRBV7-2 to TRBJ2-7; no definite D call. CDR1 and CDR2 from the germline V gene are SGHTA and FQGNSA. This CDR3 is 13 amino acids long. V was trimmed by 0 bases and J by 3 bases, leaving 6 bases between them. This CDR3 is CASSLAQSYEQYF. The CDR3 DNA is TGTGCCAGCAGCTTAGCACAGAGCTACGAGCAGTACTTC.